The clone carrying this T cell receptor (beta chain) has ten or more counts. Its antigen is not identified. This entry is derived from a study of T-cell memory formation after mild COVID-19. Germline loops: CDR1 LNHNV, CDR2 YYDKDF (reference sequence). The ends lost 2 bases at V and 7 bases at J; junction bases unmatched: 11. This CDR3 spans 16 amino acids. Findings and caveats of the study: Prior to infection, memory already included some responding clones, suggesting cross-reactive memory joined. The CD4+ clones that contracted clustered mainly within CM and EM, and the CD8+ clones concentrated in EMRA.

Constant-segment primers served in 5'RACE that generated TCR alpha and TCR beta cDNA libraries bearing sample barcodes and UMIs. TCRdb re-called the 5' RACE reads through MiXCR, storing one row per CDR3 protein. Of tens of thousands of distinct CDR3 sequences in the sample, about 15% were seen once. Sequencing used PBMCs or a T cell subset sorted from them (not recorded which). The chain has TRBV15 and TRBJ1-2; 9 nucleotides agree with TRBD1. The receptor's source is an adult who had mild COVID-19 (a few samples of this study predate the infection). Cell type and time point are not known. The CDR3 DNA sequence: TGTGCCACCAGCAGAACCTACTCCGGGACAGGGCCTGGCTACACCTTC. Encoded protein: CATSRTYSGTGPGYTF.